Given below is one T cell receptor beta chain in context. What antigen it recognizes has not been identified. A much larger clone sits a single nucleotide away, making a read error possible. The sample comes from a study of breast tumors, draining lymph nodes, adjacent tissues listed by TCRdb under 2016. About the full investigation: In breast cancer patients, the study compared the TCR beta repertoires of tumor, adjacent nontumor tissue and axillary lymph nodes. The study was designed to assess the relationships and possible T-cell exchange between tumor, surrounding tissue and draining lymph node repertoires in human breast cancer.

The lymph node samples were taken from the axillary draining lymph nodes of breast cancer patients. Inclusive of the bounding cysteine and phenylalanine, the CDR3 is 15 residues long. Of all the DNA, just the CDR3 is kept, 45 bases in frame from base 1. Sequences SGHRS (CDR1) and YFSETQ (CDR2) are obtained from the germline V gene. Trimming removed 2 bases from V and 1 base from J, leaving 12 bases between the germline ends. Instrument on record: Illumina HiSeq 2000. Multiplex PCR amplification was used to generate the TCR beta chain libraries. The amplified TCR beta chain products were analyzed by high-throughput sequencing. In TCRdb, the public reads were trimmed at Q25 with fastp and aligned with MiXCR, with productive beta chains retained. Every CDR3 protein is listed once, alongside the most common genes and DNA of its rows. The sample table shows about 230,000 distinct CDR3 sequences, and approximately 31% are seen once. In total, the top ten clones hold just over 1.4% of the sample.

Points the paper makes about the study in general: The conclusion that tumor T cells originate in lymph nodes was framed as consistent with a hypothesis rather than directly demonstrated. Tumor and nontumor tissue repertoires were found to be significantly more similar in luminal-like than in basal-like breast cancer. Tumor T-cell repertoires showed less diversity than lymph node repertoires and more diversity than nontumor tissue repertoires, and tumor T-cell repertoires showed preferential V and J gene usage. The data were considered consistent with most tumor T cells being derived from the lymph node and subsequently expanding within tumor tissue.

Specimen: axillary lymph node tissue. This receptor chain uses TRBV5-1 and TRBJ2-5; a tentative D call is TRBD2 (5 bases match). This TCR was recovered from a female donor with breast cancer. Some clones in this sample may be carry-over from other donors' samples. The DNA sequence is given as TGCGCCAGCAGCTTTTATGCGGGTCCCCAAGAGACCCAGTACTTC. This yields the protein CASSFYAGPQETQYF.